This T cell receptor (beta chain) comes out of a study of naive and memory T cell subsets. Study-wide points: A few larger clonotypes appeared in naive repertoires, especially CD8, possibly memory cells re-expressing CD45RA.

This clonotype has just a few counts. What it recognizes is unknown. The beta constant-region primer was an equimolar mix of two oligonucleotides covering TRBC1 and TRBC2. The ligated cDNA underwent four PCR rounds using SP2 and nested alpha and beta constant-region primers. TCRdb re-analysed the UMI-ligation and nested PCR reads in MiXCR, keeping a single row per CDR3 protein. The sample lists more than 95,000 distinct CDR3 sequences; more than 14% were seen once. Germline V gives CDR1 MGHRA, CDR2 YSYEKL. With 4 bases removed from V and 6 bases from J, the gap between germline ends came to 9 bases. The CDR3 sequence is 13 residues long.

The clonotype comes from a human donor in good health. Input material: naive CD8+ T cells from blood. V usage is TRBV4-1 and J usage is TRBJ1-4; unclear D gene. The CDR3 DNA follows: TGCGCCAGCAGCCTTGGCCTAGATGAAAAACTGTTTTTT. Amino acids: CASSLGLDEKLFF.